Listed here are 6 T cell receptor beta chains from one sample, sequenced in a study of T cells after yellow fever vaccination. TCRdb recomputed calls from the 5' RACE reads with MiXCR, one row per CDR3 protein. Here the sample spans 450,000 to 600,000 distinct CDR3 sequences, approximately 13% being singletons. Sequenced here: PBMCs, sampled on the day of the yellow fever booster vaccination. The receptors shown here come from a man aged 25 to 40 who received the YFV17D yellow fever vaccine.

This clonotype was found a few times. The chain has TRBV7-2 and TRBJ2-1; the D call may be TRBD1 or TRBD2 (5 bases each). The CDR3 extends over 14 amino acids. V was trimmed by 2 bases and J by 10 bases, leaving 15 bases between them. CDR1 and CDR2 from the germline V gene are SGHTA and FQGNSA. CDR3 sequence (DNA): TGTGCCAGCAGCTTAAACGGGGCGATACGAGAGCAGTTCTTC. It yields the protein CASSLNGAIREQFF.

This clonotype was seen more than once but under ten times. The DNA for the CDR3 is TGCGCCAGCAGCATAGGTACTCTAGCGGGAGGGGGTAATGAGCAGTTCTTC. Translating it yields CASSIGTLAGGGNEQFF. J is TRBJ2-1 and V is TRBV5-1, with 12 bases identical to TRBD2. The CDR3 runs to 17 residues. V shed 4 bases and J 7 bases; nucleotides not matched to a gene: 12. CDR1 SGHRS and CDR2 YFSETQ come from the germline V gene.

The chain couples TRBV20-1 to TRBJ1-4; 7 bases line up with TRBD1. The germline V gene encodes CDR1 DFQATT and CDR2 SNEGSKA (reference sequence). The CDR3 contains 13 residues. The trim removed 6 bases at V and 6 bases at J, leaving 7 bases unmatched. CDR3 protein: CSANDRVDEKLFF. CDR3 coding DNA: TGCAGTGCCAATGACAGGGTGGATGAAAAACTGTTTTTT.

V gene TRBV15 combines with J gene TRBJ2-1, with a possible D match to TRBD2 (6 bases). CDR1 is LNHNV and CDR2 is YYDKDF in the germline V gene (reference sequence). Trimming shortened V by 3 bases and J by 5 bases, and 11 bases separated the two germline ends. This CDR3 has 14 amino acids. The CDR3 here is CATSRTGVHNEQFF. The CDR3 DNA reads as TGTGCCACCAGCAGGACGGGAGTTCACAATGAGCAGTTCTTC.

The chain is built from TRBV27 and TRBJ2-2; D is unclear. V was cut by 10 bases and J by 5 bases, with 20 bases left in between. This CDR3 is built from 15 residues. The germline CDR1 and CDR2 sequences are MNHEY and SMNVEV (reference sequence). The CDR3 DNA follows: TGTGCCACCTCAGCCGGGTCCTTAGTGACCGGGGAGCTGTTTTTT. Protein sequence: CATSAGSLVTGELFF.

This clonotype was recorded a few times. V is TRBV6-2 or TRBV6-3 and J is TRBJ2-7, with D perhaps TRBD2 (5 bases). V was clipped by 6 bases and J by 2 bases, with 17 bases between them. Germline V gives CDR1 MNHEY, CDR2 SVGEGT. The CDR3 has 15 amino acids. CDR3 DNA: TGTGCCAGCAGCTCTTTGCGGAGGTCCCCCTACGAGCAGTACTTC. It yields the protein CASSSLRRSPYEQYF.